Following are 26 T cell receptor beta chains from one sample sequenced in a study of monozygotic twins with inflammatory bowel disease. For each CDR3 protein, TCRdb gives one entry from its re-call of the 5' RACE reads, without DNA. The listing records nearly 450,000 distinct CDR3 sequences. Sequenced sample: blood. These receptors originate from a human donor with ulcerative colitis or Crohn's disease, or a healthy co-twin of an affected twin (not recorded which).

The V and J genes are TRBV20-1 and TRBJ2-5; there is no DNA to check the TCRdb D call of TRBD2. The CDR3 loop spans 13 amino acids. Per germline, CDR1 DFQATT and CDR2 SNEGSKA (reference sequence). Here the CDR3 reads CSGGRGFQETQYF.

CDR3 region: CAISDPPGLAGGYTGELFF. The chain links TRBV10-3 to TRBJ2-2; absent DNA, TCRdb's TRBD2 call cannot be checked. In germline, CDR1 is ENHRY, CDR2 SYGVKD. The CDR3 has 19 amino acids.

The chain employs TRBV24-1 and TRBJ2-2; the D gene TCRdb calls, TRBD1, cannot be checked with no DNA. The CDR3 extends over 16 amino acids. The germline V gene encodes CDR1 KGHDR and CDR2 SFDVKD. The CDR3 spells CATSDRTGRNTGELFF.

This chain connects TRBV19 to TRBJ2-1; no DNA is available, so the TRBD2 call from TCRdb remains unchecked. The CDR3 sequence is 14 residues long. Looked up from germline, CDR1 is LNHDA and CDR2 is SQIVND (reference sequence). CDR3 residues: CASRQRGSSNEQFF.

The CDR3 is CSAGGGEVNTDTQYF. This sequence joins TRBV20-1 and TRBJ2-3; TCRdb's assignment of TRBD2 cannot be checked, as there is no DNA. This CDR3 contains 15 residues. Per the germline V gene, CDR1 is DFQATT and CDR2 is SNEGSKA (reference sequence).

The chain employs TRBV15 and TRBJ1-1; TCRdb returns TRBD1, unconfirmable since there is no DNA. This CDR3 spans 14 amino acids. CDR1 is LNHNV, CDR2 YYDKDF, per germline (reference sequence). The CDR3 here is CATSTGSQNTEAFF.

The gene calls are TRBV18 and TRBJ1-1; TCRdb designates TRBD1, a call that cannot be tested without DNA. The CDR3 covers 15 residues. Germline CDR1 reads KGHSH; CDR2 reads LQKENI. The CDR3 here is CASSPPTGAGTEAFF.

The chain employs TRBV20-1 and TRBJ1-2; TCRdb returns TRBD1, unconfirmable since there is no DNA. Germline V gene sequence: CDR1 DFQATT, CDR2 SNEGSKA (reference sequence). The CDR3 is 17 amino acids. CDR3 in amino acids: CSARDPLRTVSNYGYTF.

J is TRBJ2-2 and V is TRBV14; the D call from TCRdb, TRBD1, cannot be confirmed without DNA. The germline gives CDR1 SGHDN, CDR2 FVKESK. The CDR3 extends over 16 amino acids. The CDR3 is CASRETGTGNTGELFF.

The genes are TRBV14 and TRBJ2-1; TCRdb calls TRBD2, which cannot be checked without DNA. Germline-derived CDR1 and CDR2 are SGHDN and FVKESK. CDR3 length equals 15 residues. The CDR3 loop is CASSQVGVGGNEQFF. Drawing the rest from reference TRBV14 and TRBJ2-1, the complete variable domain is EAGVTQFPSHSVIEKGQTVTLRCDPISGHDNLYWYRRVMGKEIKFLLHFVKESKQDESGMPNNRFLAERTGGTYSTLKVQPAELEDSGVYFCASSQVGVGGNEQFFGPGTRLTVL.

The rearrangement links TRBV10-3 to TRBJ1-1; TCRdb indicates TRBD1, and absent DNA this call remains unverified. The CDR3 runs to 13 residues. Germline V CDR1 and CDR2: ENHRY, SYGVKD. This chain's CDR3 is CATTDRAETEAFF.

The chain carries TRBV23-1 and TRBJ2-3; TCRdb proposes TRBD1, but this gene call is untestable without DNA. TRBV23-1 is noted as an ORF with a role that remains uncertain. The CDR3 contains 15 residues. The chain's CDR3 is CASRLRDGNTDTQYF.

The chain couples TRBV20-1 to TRBJ2-2; there is no DNA to check the TCRdb D call of TRBD2. The CDR3 is 15 residues long. In germline, CDR1 is DFQATT, CDR2 SNEGSKA (reference sequence). The CDR3 is CSAGKGGANTGELFF.

This rearrangement joins TRBV7-2 to TRBJ1-2; TCRdb outputs TRBD1, but without DNA this stays unchecked. CDR3 size: 15 residues. Germline CDR1 and CDR2: SGHTA and FQGNSA. The chain's CDR3 is CASSLGPGAMDGYTF.

This sequence joins TRBV20-1 and TRBJ2-7; TCRdb reports TRBD1, a call that lacks DNA to check it against. The CDR3 sequence is 13 residues long. Germline V gene lookup returns CDR1 DFQATT and CDR2 SNEGSKA (reference sequence). The CDR3 spells CSASGDSTYEQYF.

The chain carries TRBV6-1 and TRBJ1-5; TCRdb selects TRBD1, and the lack of DNA leaves this call unchecked. The CDR3 length is 16 residues. Germline-derived CDR1 and CDR2 are MNHNS and SASEGT. The CDR3 sequence is CASSEEVAGGIQPQHF.

The rearrangement joins TRBV10-3 to TRBJ2-2; lacking DNA, the TRBD2 call made by TCRdb goes unchecked. CDR3 length: 16 residues. Per germline, CDR1 ENHRY and CDR2 SYGVKD. This CDR3 reads CAISEGSGRLTGELFF.

This CDR3 reads CSADSGSYEQYF. The V gene is TRBV29-1, the J gene TRBJ2-7; the TCRdb call, TRBD2, lacks DNA for checking. The CDR3 totals 12 residues. Germline CDR1 and CDR2: SQVTM and ANQGSEA.

This chain links TRBV7-8 with TRBJ2-3. The CDR3 runs to 13 residues. Germline V gives CDR1 SGHVS, CDR2 FQNEAQ. CDR3: CASSLPFTDTQYF. The entire variable domain, with the rest obtained from reference TRBV7-8 and TRBJ2-3, is as follows: GAGVSQSPRYKVAKRGQDVALRCDPISGHVSLFWYQQALGQGPEFLTYFQNEAQLDKSGLPSDRFFAERPEGSVSTLKIQRTQQEDSAVYLCASSLPFTDTQYFGPGTRLTVL.

The chain employs TRBV28 and TRBJ1-2. The CDR3 runs 12 residues. Germline-derived CDR1 and CDR2 are MDHEN and SYDVKM. CDR3 residues: CASSLLPYGYTF.

The chain recombines TRBV5-1 with TRBJ2-7; TCRdb selects TRBD2, and the lack of DNA leaves this call unchecked. This CDR3 region has 14 residues. The germline V gene has CDR1 SGHRS and CDR2 YFSETQ. CDR3 residues: CASRGTSGNYEQYF.

This chain joins TRBV2 and TRBJ2-1; absent DNA, TCRdb's TRBD2 call cannot be checked. The CDR3 sequence is 16 residues long. Germline assignment: CDR1 SNHLY and CDR2 FYNNEI. This chain's CDR3 is CASRRSGLAGGDEQFF.

The chain carries TRBV12-3 or TRBV12-4 and TRBJ2-5. This CDR3 region has 13 residues. The CDR3 spells CASSLGSMETQYF.

This rearrangement joins TRBV6-5 to TRBJ1-1; TCRdb returns TRBD1, unconfirmable since there is no DNA. Germline V gene data show CDR1 as MNHEY and CDR2 as SVGAGI. This CDR3 is 12 amino acids long. This CDR3 reads CASSYGTGVTFF.

The gene calls are TRBV5-1 and TRBJ1-1. Germline CDR1 SGHRS, CDR2 YFSETQ. This CDR3 is built from 13 residues. CDR3 residues: CASRFGSDTEAFF. Full variable domain (remainder filled in from reference TRBV5-1 and TRBJ1-1): KAGVTQTPRYLIKTRGQQVTLSCSPISGHRSVSWYQQTPGQGLQFLFEYFSETQRNKGNFPGRFSGRQFSNSRSEMNVSTLELGDSALYLCASRFGSDTEAFFGQGTRLTVV.

This clonotype is labeled medium-sized based on frequency. The V call is TRBV7-6, the J call TRBJ2-1. Germline CDR1 and CDR2: SGHVS and FNYEAQ. The CDR3 contains 16 residues. The CDR3 spells CASSFLTGDSYNEQFF.